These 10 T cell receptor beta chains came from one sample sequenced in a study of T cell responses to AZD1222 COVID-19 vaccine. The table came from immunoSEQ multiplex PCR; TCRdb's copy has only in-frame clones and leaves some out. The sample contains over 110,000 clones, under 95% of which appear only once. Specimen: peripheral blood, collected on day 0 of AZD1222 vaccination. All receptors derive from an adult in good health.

CDR3 sequence reads: CASSFNPYNEQFF. The CDR3 region has the DNA TGTGCCAGCAGCTTTAACCCCTACAATGAGCAGTTCTTC. V is TRBV5-6 and J is TRBJ2-1; D remains unclear. Between the trimmed V and J ends, which lost 2 bases and 2 bases, there was a span of 5 bases. Germline values: CDR1 SGHDT, CDR2 YYEEEE. The CDR3 runs to 13 residues. The whole variable domain, remainder taken from reference TRBV5-6 and TRBJ2-1, is DAGVTQSPTHLIKTRGQQVTLRCSPKSGHDTVSWYQQALGQGPQFIFQYYEEEERQRGNFPDRFSGHQFPNYSSELNVNALLLGDSALYLCASSFNPYNEQFFGPGTRLTVL.

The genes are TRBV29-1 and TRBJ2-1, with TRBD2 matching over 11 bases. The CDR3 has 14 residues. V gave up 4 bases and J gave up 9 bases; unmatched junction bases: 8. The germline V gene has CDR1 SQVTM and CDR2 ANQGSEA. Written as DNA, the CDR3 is TGCAGCGTTGGTAGCGGGAGGGCCGCAGGTGAGCAGTTCTTC. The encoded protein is CSVGSGRAAGEQFF.

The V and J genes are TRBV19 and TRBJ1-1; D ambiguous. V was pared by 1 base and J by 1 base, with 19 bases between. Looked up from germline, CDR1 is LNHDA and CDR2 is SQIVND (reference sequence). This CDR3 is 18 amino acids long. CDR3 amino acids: CASSIGVRRQLTNTEAFF. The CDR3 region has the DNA TGTGCCAGTAGTATAGGGGTTAGAAGGCAACTTACGAACACTGAAGCTTTCTTT.

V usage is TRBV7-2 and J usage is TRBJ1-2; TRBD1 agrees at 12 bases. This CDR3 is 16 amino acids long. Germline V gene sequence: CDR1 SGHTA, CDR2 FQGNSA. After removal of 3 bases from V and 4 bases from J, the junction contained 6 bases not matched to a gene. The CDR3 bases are TGTGCCAGCAGCTTGGGGGGACAGGGGGCTCTCTATGGCTACACCTTC. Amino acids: CASSLGGQGALYGYTF.

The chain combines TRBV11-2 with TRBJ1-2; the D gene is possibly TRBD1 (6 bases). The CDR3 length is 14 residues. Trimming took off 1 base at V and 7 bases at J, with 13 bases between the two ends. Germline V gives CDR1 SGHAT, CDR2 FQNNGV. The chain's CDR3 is CASSLGPGAGGYTF. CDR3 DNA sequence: TGTGCCAGCAGCTTAGGACCAGGGGCCGGTGGCTACACCTTC.

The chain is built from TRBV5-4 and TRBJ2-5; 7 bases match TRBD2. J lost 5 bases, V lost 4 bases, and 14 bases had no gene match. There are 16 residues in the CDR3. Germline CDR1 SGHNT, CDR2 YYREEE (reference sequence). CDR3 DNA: TGTGCCAGCAGCCCAGTGGGGAGCGGGATTTTTGAGACCCAGTACTTC. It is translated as CASSPVGSGIFETQYF. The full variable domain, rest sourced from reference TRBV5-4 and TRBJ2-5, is ETGVTQSPTHLIKTRGQQVTLRCSSQSGHNTVSWYQQALGQGPQFIFQYYREEENGRGNFPPRFSGLQFPNYSSELNVNALELDDSALYLCASSPVGSGIFETQYFGPGTRLLVL.

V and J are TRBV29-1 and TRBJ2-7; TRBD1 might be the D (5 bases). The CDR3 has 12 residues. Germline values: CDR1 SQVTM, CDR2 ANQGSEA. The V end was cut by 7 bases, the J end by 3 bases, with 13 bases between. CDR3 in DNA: TGCAGCGCCGCCATAAGGGGCTACGAGCAGTACTTC. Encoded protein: CSAAIRGYEQYF.

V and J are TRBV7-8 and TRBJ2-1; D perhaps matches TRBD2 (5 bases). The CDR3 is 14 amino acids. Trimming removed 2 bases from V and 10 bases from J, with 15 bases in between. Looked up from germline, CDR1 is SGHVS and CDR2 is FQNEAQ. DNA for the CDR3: TGTGCCAGCAGCTTATTTGCAGAAGGGAGCGAGCAGTTCTTC. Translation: CASSLFAEGSEQFF.

This chain's CDR3 is CASSLVSGELFF. The CDR3 DNA reads TGTGCCAGCAGCTTAGTGTCCGGGGAGCTGTTTTTT. The chain has TRBV7-9 and TRBJ2-2; the D is unclear. CDR1 is SEHNR, CDR2 FQNEAQ, per germline (reference sequence). Trimming shortened V by 1 base and J by 6 bases, and 3 bases separated the two germline ends. This CDR3 spans 12 amino acids.

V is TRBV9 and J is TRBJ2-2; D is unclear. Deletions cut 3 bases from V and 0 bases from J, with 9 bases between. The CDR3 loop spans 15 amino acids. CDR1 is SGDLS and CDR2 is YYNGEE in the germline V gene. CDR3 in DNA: TGTGCCAGCAGCGAACACAACTCGAACACCGGGGAGCTGTTTTTT. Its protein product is CASSEHNSNTGELFF.